The clone carrying this T cell receptor (beta chain) was recorded many times. What it recognizes is unknown. The source of the sample is a study of identical twins. Whole-study results and caveats: There is a chance that invariant MAIT and iNKT cells partially muddied zero-insertion analyses. For out-of-frame alpha sequences shared by twins, low generation probability was in excess.

TCRdb independently ran MiXCR on the 5' RACE reads; one entry per CDR3 protein. Among hundreds of thousands of distinct CDR3 sequences listed, about a tenth were seen once. Sequenced: memory (CD45RO+) T cells sorted from blood. The source is a woman aged 18-29 years in good health.

The CDR3 loop is CSARDPGGSQPQHF. The CDR3 DNA reads as TGCAGTGCTAGAGATCCCGGGGGGAGTCAGCCCCAGCATTTT. This chain links TRBV20-1 with TRBJ1-5, with D possibly matching TRBD1 (5 bases). Germline-derived CDR1 and CDR2 are DFQATT and SNEGSKA (reference sequence). The ends were cut back, 0 bases at V and 6 bases at J, with 12 bases in the middle. There are 14 residues in the CDR3.